This paragraph reports one T cell receptor beta chain. Antigen unknown. This record comes from a study of tumor-infiltrating lymphocytes in primary liver carcinoma. Study-wide findings and caveats: Tumor-adjacent and tumor-blood pairs overlapped less than tumor region pairs did.

The CDR3 runs 17 residues. The germline V and J ends were trimmed by 5 bases and 1 base, with 18 bases remaining between them. The germline V gene encodes CDR1 SEHNR and CDR2 FQNEAQ (reference sequence). RNA and DNA were co-extracted from roughly 20-30 mg of unsorted bulk tissue. Using a constant-region primer together with ProtoScript II reverse transcriptase, TCR beta cDNA was made from roughly 500 ng of total RNA. Three-round nested multiplex PCR performed with slightly modified ARM-PCR produced the TCR beta libraries. The first two PCR rounds used TRBV1-TRBV30 forward primers with a C-beta reverse primer, around 10 cycles each. TCRdb ran MiXCR on the multiplex PCR reads and lists one entry per CDR3 protein. The repertoire holds about 99,000 distinct CDR3 sequences, with approximately 71% as singletons.

The receptor was derived from a woman aged 55-70 years with primary liver carcinoma and hepatitis B virus infection. The sample taken for sequencing was liver tumor tissue from sampling region 5. Subset reported: tumor region T5, tumor centre. The chain combines TRBV7-9 with TRBJ1-5; D might be TRBD1 (6 bases). For the CDR3, the DNA is TGTGCCAGCAGCCTCTCAGAGGGGGTATCGAGCAATCAGCCCCAGCATTTT. Translating it yields CASSLSEGVSSNQPQHF. The full variable domain, completed using reference TRBV7-9 and TRBJ1-5, is DTGVSQNPRHKITKRGQNVTFRCDPISEHNRLYWYRQTLGQGPEFLTYFQNEAQLEKSRLLSDRFSAERPKGSFSTLEIQRTEQGDSAMYLCASSLSEGVSSNQPQHFGDGTRLSIL.